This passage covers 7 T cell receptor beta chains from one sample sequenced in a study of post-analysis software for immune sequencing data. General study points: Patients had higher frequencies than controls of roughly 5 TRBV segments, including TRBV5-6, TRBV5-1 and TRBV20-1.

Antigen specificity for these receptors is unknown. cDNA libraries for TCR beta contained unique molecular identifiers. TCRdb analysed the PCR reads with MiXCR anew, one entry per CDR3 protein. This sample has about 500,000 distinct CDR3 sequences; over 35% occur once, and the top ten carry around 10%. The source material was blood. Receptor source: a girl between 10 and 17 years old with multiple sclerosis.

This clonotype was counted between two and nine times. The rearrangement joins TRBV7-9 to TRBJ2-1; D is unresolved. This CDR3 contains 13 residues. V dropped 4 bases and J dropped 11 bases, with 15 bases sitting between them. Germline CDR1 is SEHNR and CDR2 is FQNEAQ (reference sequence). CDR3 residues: CASSSSPAPQQFF. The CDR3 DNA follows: TGTGCCAGCAGCTCCTCCCCTGCTCCCCAGCAGTTCTTC. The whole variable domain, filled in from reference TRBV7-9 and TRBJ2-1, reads DTGVSQNPRHKITKRGQNVTFRCDPISEHNRLYWYRQTLGQGPEFLTYFQNEAQLEKSRLLSDRFSAERPKGSFSTLEIQRTEQGDSAMYLCASSSSPAPQQFFGPGTRLTVL.

CDR3 nucleotide sequence: TGCAGTGCTAGGGACACGATCAGGTTCGGCCAGTACTTC. Encoded protein: CSARDTIRFGQYF. This chain links TRBV20-1 with TRBJ2-5, with D perhaps matching TRBD1 (5 bases). The CDR3 spans 13 residues. The V and J ends lost 3 bases and 10 bases respectively, with 18 bases between them. CDR1 and CDR2 from the germline V gene are DFQATT and SNEGSKA (reference sequence).

CDR3 sequence (DNA): TGCAGTGCTAGAGATCTGCGGGGTGCCTATGGCTACACCTTC. As protein: CSARDLRGAYGYTF. The chain uses TRBV20-1 and TRBJ1-2; D unclear. The length of the CDR3 is 14 residues. CDR1 is DFQATT and CDR2 is SNEGSKA in the germline V gene (reference sequence). Trimming shortened V by 0 bases and J by 4 bases, and 12 bases separated the two germline ends.

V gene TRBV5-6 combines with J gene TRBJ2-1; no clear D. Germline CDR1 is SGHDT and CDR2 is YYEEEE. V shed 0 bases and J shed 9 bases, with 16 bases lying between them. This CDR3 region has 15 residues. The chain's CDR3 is CASSLAPPDQREQFF. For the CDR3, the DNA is TGTGCCAGCAGCTTGGCCCCGCCGGACCAACGTGAGCAGTTCTTC.

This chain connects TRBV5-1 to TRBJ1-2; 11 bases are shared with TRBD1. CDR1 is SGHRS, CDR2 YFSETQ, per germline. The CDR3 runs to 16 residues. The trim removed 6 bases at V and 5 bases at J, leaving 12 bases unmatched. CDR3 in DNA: TGCGCCAGCACTCCCGGGAGAGGGACAGGGGGTTATGGCTACACCTTC. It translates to CASTPGRGTGGYGYTF.

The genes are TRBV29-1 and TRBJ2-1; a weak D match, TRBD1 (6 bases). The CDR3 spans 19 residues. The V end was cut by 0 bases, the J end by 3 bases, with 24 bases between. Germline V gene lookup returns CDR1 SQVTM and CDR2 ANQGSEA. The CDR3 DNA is TGCAGCGTTGAAGATCTAATGCCCCAGGACAGAAAAAACTACAATGAGCAGTTCTTC. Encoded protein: CSVEDLMPQDRKNYNEQFF.

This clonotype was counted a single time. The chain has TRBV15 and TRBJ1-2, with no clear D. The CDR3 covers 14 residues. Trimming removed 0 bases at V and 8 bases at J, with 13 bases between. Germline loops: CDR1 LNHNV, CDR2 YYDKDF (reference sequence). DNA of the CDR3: TGTGCCACCAGCAGAGATAGCAGGCTGGGGGGCTACACCTTC. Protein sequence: CATSRDSRLGGYTF.